The clone carrying this TCR beta chain occurred once. No antigen is known for it. This sample is part of a study of cytomegalovirus exposure and HLA in healthy donors. Study-level results: TRBV6-2, TRBV6-3 and some other V segments were unresolvable in 87-base-pair reads. As confirmed in vitro, a few CMV-associated chains were specific for CMV antigens.

PCR involved 60 Vbeta and 13 Jbeta primers. Using immunoSEQ multiplex PCR, the repertoire was profiled, and TCRdb retains in-frame clones only, with some absent. The sample has approximately 150,000 clones, roughly 80% seen once. CDR3 length: 15 amino acids. V was pared by 7 bases and J by 7 bases, with 10 bases of the junction left unmatched. From germline, CDR1 is MNHNS and CDR2 SASEGT. Sequenced: PBMCs. The chain has TRBV6-1 and TRBJ2-2, with 9 bases identical to TRBD1. This clonotype originated in a male donor in good health and CMV-seronegative. CDR3 in DNA: TGTGCCAGCACCGAGGGGACAGGGCAGGTCGGGGAGCTGTTTTTT. This gives the protein CASTEGTGQVGELFF.